The 30 T cell receptor beta chains given below trace back to one sample, sequenced in a study of blood T cells in healthy people across ages. The authors ran a second PCR of about 6 to 11 cycles using a sample-barcoded 5' primer and a J-beta primer mix. MiXCR was run by TCRdb on the 5' RACE reads, yielding one entry per CDR3 protein. The sample holds 600,000 to 1,000,000 distinct CDR3 sequences; 20% to 25% are singletons and the top ten take more than 3%. This same sample was also taken into another study, of T cells of mothers and their children.

The specimen was blood. All receptors derive from a boy aged 5 to 17 in good health.

The rearrangement uses TRBV5-1 and TRBJ2-2; TRBD1 or TRBD2 may be the D gene (6 bases each). CDR1 is SGHRS and CDR2 is YFSETQ in the germline V gene. Trimming cost V 0 bases and J 4 bases, with 10 bases left between them. The CDR3 is 15 residues long. The chain's CDR3 is CASSLAQGGTGELFF. The DNA for the CDR3 is TGCGCCAGCAGCTTGGCACAGGGAGGCACCGGGGAGCTGTTTTTT.

This clonotype was detected only once. A junction end diverges from the germline sequence, so it may reflect a read error. V gene TRBV6-2 or TRBV6-3 combines with J gene TRBJ1-1; a weak D match, TRBD1 (5 bases). This CDR3 contains 13 residues. Germline V gene lookup returns CDR1 MNHEY and CDR2 SVGEGT. The CDR3 loop is CAGRDGVNTEAFF. CDR3 coding DNA: TGTGCCGGCAGGGACGGGGTGAACACTGAAGCTTTCTTT.

There are many counts of this clonotype. DNA of the CDR3: TGCAGCGTTGAAGGGACAGGGCGTGCGTATGGCTACACCTTC. Its translation: CSVEGTGRAYGYTF. J is TRBJ1-2 and V is TRBV29-1; 8 positions match TRBD1. Germline V gene data show CDR1 as SQVTM and CDR2 as ANQGSEA. The CDR3 totals 14 residues. V lost 1 base and J lost 5; bases outside the gene matches: 6.

This chain's CDR3 is CASSLVLAVVGGSYNEQFF. CDR3 nucleotide sequence: TGTGCCAGCAGCTTAGTTCTTGCCGTTGTCGGGGGGAGCTACAATGAGCAGTTCTTC. The V call is TRBV11-2, the J call TRBJ2-1, with 7 bases aligning to TRBD2. This CDR3 is 19 amino acids long. With V trimmed by 1 base and J by 3 bases, 15 bases remained unmatched. CDR1 is SGHAT and CDR2 is FQNNGV in the germline V gene.

This clonotype was seen a few times. The chain is built from TRBV29-1 and TRBJ2-7; TRBD2 agrees at 13 bases. Trimming removed 3 bases from V and 6 bases from J; junction bases left unmatched: 11. This CDR3 contains 16 residues. Germline assignment: CDR1 SQVTM and CDR2 ANQGSEA. CDR3 protein: CSVDGLAGVGLGEQYF. CDR3 sequence (DNA): TGCAGCGTTGATGGACTAGCGGGAGTAGGCCTAGGCGAGCAGTACTTC.

V is TRBV6-5 and J is TRBJ2-1, with D possibly TRBD1 on 5 matching bases. Germline CDR1 is MNHEY and CDR2 is SVGAGI. Trimming left V 10 bases short and J 6 bases short, with 13 bases between. CDR3 length: 12 amino acids. The CDR3 nucleotides read TGTGCCATAGGCCAGGGTTTCAATGAGCAGTTCTTC. Amino acids: CAIGQGFNEQFF.

CDR3 nucleotide sequence: TGTGCCAGCAGCGCACGACCCGGGACCTCGTCCAAGAATGAGCAGTTCTTC. The encoded protein is CASSARPGTSSKNEQFF. The rearrangement links TRBV7-3 to TRBJ2-1, with D possibly being TRBD1 or TRBD2 (5 bases each). Germline V lookup: CDR1 SGHTA, CDR2 FQGTGA. This CDR3 region has 17 residues. V was cut by 5 bases and J by 7 bases, with 24 bases left in between.

Here the CDR3 reads CASSESQPPRDAQFSYNEQFF. In DNA, the CDR3 is TGTGCCAGCAGTGAATCGCAGCCCCCTAGGGACGCACAATTCTCCTACAATGAGCAGTTCTTC. The genes are TRBV25-1 and TRBJ2-1, with D perhaps assigned TRBD1 or TRBD2 (5 bases each). V was clipped by 1 base and J by 0 bases, with 25 bases between them. Looked up from germline, CDR1 is MGHDK and CDR2 is SYGVNS. The CDR3 covers 21 residues.

The chain is built from TRBV2 and TRBJ2-1; 7 bases line up with TRBD1. With V trimmed by 8 bases and J by 1 base, 8 bases remained unmatched. The CDR3 spans 15 residues. Germline V lookup: CDR1 SNHLY, CDR2 FYNNEI. The CDR3 DNA reads as TGTGCCAGCCGTCGACAGGGAATTTCCTACAATGAGCAGTTCTTC. Translated: CASRRQGISYNEQFF.

This clonotype was counted between two and nine times. The J gene is TRBJ2-3, the V gene TRBV6-2 or TRBV6-3; D is ambiguous. The germline V and J ends were trimmed by 7 bases and 4 bases, with 9 bases remaining between them. Germline values: CDR1 MNHEY, CDR2 SVGEGT. The CDR3 loop spans 12 amino acids. The CDR3, as DNA: TGTGCCAGCAAGTACGATTCAGATACGCAGTATTTT. It is translated as CASKYDSDTQYF.

The genes are TRBV7-3 and TRBJ2-1; 9 positions agree with TRBD2. Trimming cost V 2 bases and J 7 bases; bases outside gene matches: 6. The germline V gene encodes CDR1 SGHTA and CDR2 FQGTGA. The CDR3 has 15 residues. The CDR3 region has the DNA TGTGCCAGCAGCTTAGGCGGGAGGGCCGCGAATGAGCAGTTCTTC. This sequence encodes CASSLGGRAANEQFF.

The V call is TRBV27, the J call TRBJ2-4, with 11 bases matching TRBD2. CDR1 is MNHEY, CDR2 SMNVEV, per germline (reference sequence). The CDR3 has 18 residues. In DNA form, the CDR3 reads TGTGGGGGCCAAGGACCACTAGCGGGAGTTCCGGCCAAAAACATTCAGTACTTC. It codes for CGGQGPLAGVPAKNIQYF.

This clonotype was detected only a few times. J is TRBJ2-5 and V is TRBV7-2; 11 nucleotides match TRBD2. Germline assignment: CDR1 SGHTA and CDR2 FQGNSA. V lost 2 bases and J lost 4; bases outside the gene matches: 3. The CDR3 spans 15 residues. CDR3 bases: TGTGCCAGCAGCTTATACCTAGCGGGGGGAGAGACCCAGTACTTC. Translating it yields CASSLYLAGGETQYF.

This clonotype turned up a few times. V is TRBV11-2 and J is TRBJ2-1; 10 bases align to TRBD2. Losses at the gene ends were 0 bases for V and 9 bases for J; bases not matched to a gene: 11. This CDR3 has 17 residues. The V gene's germline CDR1 is SGHAT and CDR2 FQNNGV. The CDR3 loop reads CASSLEVSSGSMGEQFF. Here the CDR3 DNA reads TGTGCCAGCAGCTTAGAGGTCTCTAGCGGGAGCATGGGTGAGCAGTTCTTC.

This clonotype has more than one count but fewer than ten. The rearrangement uses TRBV4-3 and TRBJ1-1; 9 bases fit TRBD1. V shed 0 bases, J shed 7 bases, and the junction held 3 bases outside the gene matches. This CDR3 spans 14 amino acids. Germline V CDR1 and CDR2: LGHNA, YSLEER. CDR3 amino acids: CASSQDRTGVEAFF. The DNA of the CDR3 is TGCGCCAGCAGCCAAGATCGGACAGGGGTTGAAGCTTTCTTT.

The chain's CDR3 is CASRILADPYTDTQYF. The CDR3 nucleotides read TGTGCCAGCAGGATCCTAGCCGATCCTTACACAGATACGCAGTATTTT. The gene calls are TRBV5-5 and TRBJ2-3, with TRBD2 as a possible D gene (5 bases). The germline V and J ends were trimmed by 5 bases and 2 bases, with 18 bases remaining between them. CDR1 is SGHKS and CDR2 is YYEKEE in the germline V gene (reference sequence). This CDR3 comprises 16 residues.

A word on this clonotype: A junction boundary mismatches the germline segment, possibly from a read error. Written as DNA, the CDR3 is TGCAGTGCTAGAGATTTGTTGGACAACTCCTTCGAGCAGTACTTC. It specifies CSARDLLDNSFEQYF. The chain links TRBV20-1 to TRBJ2-7; D might be TRBD1 (5 bases). The CDR3 contains 15 residues. Germline lookup yields CDR1 DFQATT and CDR2 SNEGSKA (reference sequence).

This rearrangement joins TRBV28 to TRBJ2-7; 9 nucleotides match TRBD2. This CDR3 is 16 amino acids long. Germline-derived CDR1 and CDR2 are MDHEN and SYDVKM. The J segment lost 6 bases and the V segment lost 2 bases, leaving 11 bases of the junction unmatched. The CDR3 is CASSLQTLAGGIEQYF. The CDR3 DNA reads as TGTGCCAGCAGTTTACAAACCCTCGCGGGGGGGATCGAGCAGTACTTC.

V is TRBV29-1 and J is TRBJ2-5; 9 bases fit TRBD1. V lost 3 bases and J lost 5; bases outside the gene matches: 7. The length of the CDR3 is 14 residues. The germline V gene has CDR1 SQVTM and CDR2 ANQGSEA. In DNA, the CDR3 is TGCAGCGTTGACAACAGGGGGCAGAGGGAGACCCAGTACTTC. It encodes CSVDNRGQRETQYF.

V gene TRBV27 combines with J gene TRBJ2-1; D is perhaps TRBD2 (6 bases). This CDR3 contains 16 residues. CDR1 is MNHEY, CDR2 SMNVEV, per germline (reference sequence). Trimming cost V 5 bases and J 0 bases, with 14 bases left between them. The CDR3 bases are TGTGCCAGCAGTCGCAACAGCGGGCTCTCCTACAATGAGCAGTTCTTC. The encoded protein is CASSRNSGLSYNEQFF.

This clonotype was detected only a few times. This rearrangement joins TRBV13 to TRBJ1-6, with a tentative D call TRBD1 (5 bases). Trimming took 5 bases from V and 6 from J, leaving 20 bases between them. CDR3 length: 17 amino acids. The germline gives CDR1 PRHDT, CDR2 FYEKMQ (reference sequence). The CDR3 is CASSPSMGPGSNSPLHF. The CDR3 DNA reads TGTGCCAGCAGCCCGTCGATGGGGCCGGGTAGTAATTCACCCCTCCACTTT.

The V and J genes are TRBV20-1 and TRBJ1-3; TRBD1 aligns across 9 bases. V dropped 6 bases and J dropped 8; count of bases not matched to a gene: 11. This CDR3 has 14 residues. CDR1 is DFQATT, CDR2 SNEGSKA, per germline (reference sequence). This CDR3 is CSARYGTGMDTIYF. In DNA, the CDR3 is TGCAGTGCCCGTTACGGGACAGGGATGGACACCATATATTTT.

In its sample, this clonotype was seen a few times. The gene calls are TRBV12-3 or TRBV12-4 and TRBJ2-3; 7 nucleotides line up with TRBD2. J gave up 3 bases and V 3 bases, and 3 bases lay outside the gene matches. This CDR3 is 14 amino acids long. The CDR3 nucleotides read TGTGCCAGCAGTTTCAGCGGGAATACAGATACGCAGTATTTT. Its protein product is CASSFSGNTDTQYF.

This clonotype was observed a few times. The CDR3 spells CSARVGPNEKLFF. The CDR3, as DNA: TGCAGTGCTAGGGTAGGGCCTAATGAAAAACTGTTTTTT. The rearrangement links TRBV20-1 to TRBJ1-4; unclear D gene. Trimming cost V 3 bases and J 3 bases, with 8 bases left between them. CDR3 length equals 13 residues. Germline V gene data show CDR1 as DFQATT and CDR2 as SNEGSKA (reference sequence).

This clonotype was observed a few times. The CDR3 coding sequence is TGTGCCAGCAGGCCTGGGACTACCACCTACGAGCAGTACTTC. This sequence encodes CASRPGTTTYEQYF. The V call is TRBV28, the J call TRBJ2-5; 7 bases agree with TRBD2. The DNA matches TRBJ2-7 better at its end, which makes the J call doubtful. The germline V gene encodes CDR1 MDHEN and CDR2 SYDVKM. This CDR3 spans 14 amino acids.

This clonotype appeared a few times. The V and J genes are TRBV10-3 and TRBJ2-4; D might be TRBD2 (6 bases). Germline lookup yields CDR1 ENHRY and CDR2 SYGVKD. The CDR3 is 13 amino acids. Trimming took 2 bases from V and 6 from J, leaving 8 bases between them. The CDR3 bases are TGTGCCATCAGTGAGATCGGGGGAAACATTCAGTACTTC. Translated, it gives CAISEIGGNIQYF.

The V and J genes are TRBV29-1 and TRBJ2-5, with a possible D match to TRBD2 (6 bases). Trimming pared 6 bases from V and 4 bases from J, leaving 15 bases between. Germline V lookup: CDR1 SQVTM, CDR2 ANQGSEA. The CDR3 is 13 amino acids. The CDR3 coding sequence is TGCAGCGTCTACCGGGAGACCGTAGAGACCCAGTACTTC. Translating it yields CSVYRETVETQYF.

Details on this clonotype: One end of the junction fails to match germline, which may point to a read error. The chain recombines TRBV7-7 with TRBJ2-3; TRBD2 aligns across 8 bases. Germline loops: CDR1 SSHAT, CDR2 FNYEAQ (reference sequence). The CDR3 has 16 amino acids. The CDR3: CASSSSFAGGPDTQYF. CDR3 nucleotides: TGTGCTAGCAGCTCATCCTTTGCGGGAGGACCAGATACGCAGTATTTT.

This chain connects TRBV12-3 or TRBV12-4 to TRBJ1-4; TRBD1 agrees at 9 bases. The V gene end was trimmed by 6 bases and the J gene end by 5 bases; junction bases not matched to a gene: 4. There are 14 residues in the CDR3. This chain's CDR3 is CASRSTGGNEKLFF. The CDR3 region has the DNA TGTGCCAGCAGATCGACAGGGGGAAATGAAAAACTGTTTTTT.

The CDR3 here is CASSLIGTTIETQYF. The CDR3 nucleotides read TGTGCCAGCAGTTTGATTGGGACTACTATAGAGACCCAGTACTTC. The V gene is TRBV28, the J gene TRBJ2-5; 7 positions agree with TRBD2. Germline V gives CDR1 MDHEN, CDR2 SYDVKM. The CDR3 has 15 amino acids. Germline trimming cut 3 bases from V and 4 bases from J; bases unmatched to any gene: 8.